The sequence of this TCR beta chain was determined in a study of CD8 T cells in ankylosing spondylitis. Making the TCR beta libraries involved quantitative 5'-RACE with molecular barcodes. MiXCR, run by TCRdb on the 5' RACE reads, gives a single entry per CDR3 protein. The sample lists fewer than 200,000 distinct CDR3 sequences; around 16% were seen once. The V end was cut by 3 bases, the J end by 5 bases, with 15 bases between. This CDR3 has 15 residues. CDR1 is SGHRS, CDR2 YFSETQ, per germline. This clonotype was detected many times. The antigen is undetermined. Regarding the study as a whole: Significant enrichment of disease-linked clones was reported in matched ankylosing spondylitis synovial fluid. A motif of 8 or 9 highly homologous TCR beta variants was seen as apparently characteristic of ankylosing spondylitis blood. Relatively scarce in peripheral blood, disease-linked clones were CD8+.

V is TRBV5-1 and J is TRBJ2-1, with D perhaps TRBD1 (6 bases). Sequenced: blood, either unsorted or a sorted T cell fraction (not recorded which). This clonotype originated in a male donor with ankylosing spondylitis or in good health (not recorded which). This chain's CDR3 is CASSSRASGDNEQFF. In DNA form, the CDR3 reads TGCGCCAGCAGCTCAAGGGCGTCAGGGGACAATGAGCAGTTCTTC.